This T cell receptor beta chain is drawn from a study of CXCR3-negative and CXCR3-positive naive CD8 T cells. Findings and caveats of the study: Comparison of naive cells showed more hydrophobic TRB CDR3s in CXCR3-positive than in CXCR3-negative naive cells. The study found CXCR3 expression partially decreased after cryopreservation and ran most assays on fresh PBMCs. Naive CXCR3-negative cells resembled naive CXCR3-positive cells in TRBV-TRBJ usage; memory cells differed.

Germline CDR1 reads SGDLS; CDR2 reads YYNGEE. The CDR3 is made up of 15 amino acids. The study made its TRB cDNA libraries by 5' RACE, adding UMI labels. TCRdb re-analyzed the 5' RACE reads; it lists each CDR3 protein once, without DNA. This table lists fewer than 90,000 distinct CDR3 sequences. Comments on this clonotype: Its antigen is not identified.

The receptor was isolated from a human donor in good health. Some clones in this sample may be carry-over from other donors' samples. The sequencing input was naive CXCR3+ CD8+ T cells from blood. Subset in this sample: CD45RO-CCR7+CD27+CD95- naive CD8+ T cells expressing CXCR3 (TNR3+). J is TRBJ1-3 and V is TRBV9; the D call of TRBD1 rests on TCRdb alone, since no DNA is present to check it. The CDR3: CASSVETGAGNTIYF.